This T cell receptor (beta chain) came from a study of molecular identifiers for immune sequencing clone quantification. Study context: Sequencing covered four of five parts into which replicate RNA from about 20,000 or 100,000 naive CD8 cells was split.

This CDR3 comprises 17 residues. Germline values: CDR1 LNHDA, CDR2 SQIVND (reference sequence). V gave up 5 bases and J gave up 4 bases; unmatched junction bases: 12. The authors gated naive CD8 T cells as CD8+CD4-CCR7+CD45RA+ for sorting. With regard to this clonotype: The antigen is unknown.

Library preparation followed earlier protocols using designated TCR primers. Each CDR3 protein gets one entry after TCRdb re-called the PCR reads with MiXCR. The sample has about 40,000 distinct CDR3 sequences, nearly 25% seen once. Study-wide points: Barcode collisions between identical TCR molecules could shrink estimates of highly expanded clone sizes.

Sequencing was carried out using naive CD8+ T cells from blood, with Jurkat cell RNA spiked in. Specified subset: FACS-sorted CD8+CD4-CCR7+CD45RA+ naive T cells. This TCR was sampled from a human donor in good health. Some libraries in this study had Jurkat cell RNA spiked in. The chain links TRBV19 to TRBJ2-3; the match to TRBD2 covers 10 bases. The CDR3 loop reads CASSPGPSGGGADTQYF. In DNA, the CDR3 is TGTGCCAGTAGTCCGGGGCCTAGCGGGGGCGGTGCAGATACGCAGTATTTT.